Sequencing of this TCR beta chain was carried out in a study of blood T cell repertoires in COVID-19. The data were produced by immunoSEQ multiplex PCR, yet TCRdb's version contains in-frame clones alone and is incomplete. Of about 260,000 clones in the sample, about 90% were seen once. The germline V gene has CDR1 SGHTA and CDR2 FQGNSA. The CDR3 is 15 residues long. V was pared by 5 bases and J by 5 bases, with 11 bases of the junction left unmatched. This chain uses TRBV7-2 with TRBJ2-5; 7 nucleotides align to TRBD2. The material sequenced was peripheral blood. This TCR was recovered from a woman in her sixties or seventies with COVID-19, enrolled during active disease. CDR3 sequence reads: CASSPGAGEGETQYF. The DNA of the CDR3 is TGTGCCAGCAGCCCCGGAGCCGGGGAGGGGGAGACCCAGTACTTC.